These 14 T cell receptor beta chains originate from one sample sequenced in a study of cytomegalovirus exposure and HLA in healthy donors. Profiled with immunoSEQ multiplex PCR; TCRdb holds only in-frame clones, not every one. The data hold 220,000 or so clones, with roughly 91% observed a single time. What was sequenced was PBMCs. Every receptor here comes from a woman aged 18-29 years in good health and CMV-seropositive.

The chain couples TRBV27 to TRBJ2-3, with TRBD1 as a possible D gene (6 bases). The V gene's germline CDR1 is MNHEY and CDR2 SMNVEV (reference sequence). This CDR3 comprises 15 residues. Deletions cut 3 bases from V and 3 bases from J, with 13 bases between. This chain's CDR3 is CASSFLVQGTDTQYF. In DNA form, the CDR3 reads TGTGCCAGCAGTTTCCTTGTACAGGGTACAGATACGCAGTATTTT.

The V call is TRBV5-1, the J call TRBJ2-3, with TRBD2 matching 10 bases. With V trimmed by 8 bases and J by 10 bases, 13 bases remained unmatched. The CDR3 consists of 14 residues. CDR1 SGHRS and CDR2 YFSETQ come from the germline V gene. CDR3 residues: CASRPGTSAAAQYF. The CDR3, as DNA: TGCGCCAGTCGTCCCGGGACTAGCGCGGCCGCGCAGTATTTT. The complete variable domain, with remaining parts taken from reference TRBV5-1 and TRBJ2-3, reads KAGVTQTPRYLIKTRGQQVTLSCSPISGHRSVSWYQQTPGQGLQFLFEYFSETQRNKGNFPGRFSGRQFSNSRSEMNVSTLELGDSALYLCASRPGTSAAAQYFGPGTRLTVL.

The CDR3 protein is CASSVAKAGYNEQFF. The CDR3 coding sequence is TGTGCCAGCAGCGTAGCTAAGGCAGGATACAATGAGCAGTTCTTC. The chain links TRBV9 to TRBJ2-1, with D uncertain. CDR1 SGDLS and CDR2 YYNGEE come from the germline V gene. V lost 0 bases to trimming and J lost 4 bases, with 11 bases between them. This CDR3 has 15 residues.

The V and J genes are TRBV27 and TRBJ2-7; TRBD1 matches 9 bases. The CDR3 contains 15 residues. CDR1 is MNHEY, CDR2 SMNVEV, per germline (reference sequence). V lost 7 bases and J lost 3; bases outside the gene matches: 10. This CDR3 is CASTGDREQHYEQYF. For the CDR3, the DNA is TGTGCCAGCACTGGGGACAGGGAGCAACACTACGAGCAGTACTTC.

This chain links TRBV5-1 with TRBJ1-1; 9 positions agree with TRBD1. CDR1 and CDR2 from the germline V gene are SGHRS and YFSETQ. CDR3 size: 19 residues. The V and J ends lost 4 bases and 1 base, in that order; junction bases with no gene match: 17. For the CDR3, the DNA is TGCGCCAGCAGCCGCACAGGAACCGGGACAGGGAAAAGGAACACTGAAGCTTTCTTT. Translating gives CASSRTGTGTGKRNTEAFF.

This clone was seen a single time. The chain carries TRBV11-2 and TRBJ2-7; TRBD2 aligns across 7 bases. Germline V lookup: CDR1 SGHAT, CDR2 FQNNGV. J lost 0 bases, V lost 0 bases, and 5 bases had no gene match. CDR3 length equals 16 residues. DNA for the CDR3: TGTGCCAGCAGCTTAGAACCTAGCGGTAGCTCCTACGAGCAGTACTTC. It specifies CASSLEPSGSSYEQYF. The full variable domain, in which reference TRBV11-2 and TRBJ2-7 provide the parts outside the CDR3, is EAGVAQSPRYKIIEKRQSVAFWCNPISGHATLYWYQQILGQGPKLLIQFQNNGVVDDSQLPKDRFSAERLKGVDSTLKIQPAKLEDSAVYLCASSLEPSGSSYEQYFGPGTRLTVT.

This sequence joins TRBV4-2 and TRBJ2-5; 12 nucleotides line up with TRBD2. The CDR3 sequence is 16 residues long. Germline CDR1 and CDR2: LGHNA and YNFKEQ. The V and J ends lost 4 bases and 5 bases, in that order; junction bases with no gene match: 8. The CDR3, as DNA: TGTGCCAGCAGCCGTAAGACTAGCGGGAGTGGGGAGACCCAGTACTTC. It yields the protein CASSRKTSGSGETQYF.

This clone showed up just once. The V gene is TRBV19, the J gene TRBJ2-3, with D tentatively TRBD2 (5 bases). Trimming removed 6 bases at V and 4 bases at J, with 20 bases between. CDR3 length equals 16 residues. CDR1 and CDR2 from the germline V gene are LNHDA and SQIVND (reference sequence). CDR3 sequence: CASSPVGSARPDTQYF. CDR3 in DNA: TGTGCCAGTAGCCCCGTAGGTAGCGCGCGCCCAGATACGCAGTATTTT. Filled out from reference TRBV19 and TRBJ2-3, the complete variable domain reads DGGITQSPKYLFRKEGQNVTLSCEQNLNHDAMYWYRQDPGQGLRLIYYSQIVNDFQKGDIAEGYSVSREKKESFPLTVTSAQKNPTAFYLCASSPVGSARPDTQYFGPGTRLTVL.

V is TRBV28 and J is TRBJ1-1; 9 bases fit TRBD1. Germline V gene data show CDR1 as MDHEN and CDR2 as SYDVKM. The ends lost 4 bases at V and 5 bases at J; junction bases unmatched: 5. The CDR3 consists of 14 residues. This CDR3 reads CASSYRGLGTEAFF. The CDR3 DNA follows: TGTGCCAGCAGTTACAGGGGGCTTGGAACTGAAGCTTTCTTT.

The chain employs TRBV11-1 and TRBJ2-3; TRBD2 might be the D (6 bases). Trimming pared 2 bases from V and 5 bases from J, leaving 11 bases between. CDR1 is SGHAT and CDR2 is FQDESV in the germline V gene (reference sequence). This CDR3 has 14 residues. In DNA form, the CDR3 reads TGTGCCAGCAGCTTATCGGCGGGGAGAGATACGCAGTATTTT. It specifies CASSLSAGRDTQYF.

The V gene is TRBV9, the J gene TRBJ1-1; D remains unclear. The CDR3 consists of 14 residues. Germline V gene data show CDR1 as SGDLS and CDR2 as YYNGEE. Trimming took off 5 bases at V and 6 bases at J, with 17 bases between the two ends. The CDR3 is CASSPPAPRAEAFF. The CDR3, as DNA: TGTGCCAGCAGTCCCCCGGCCCCCCGGGCTGAAGCTTTCTTT. Drawing the rest from reference TRBV9 and TRBJ1-1, the complete variable domain is DSGVTQTPKHLITATGQRVTLRCSPRSGDLSVYWYQQSLDQGLQFLIQYYNGEERAKGNILERFSAQQFPDLHSELNLSSLELGDSALYFCASSPPAPRAEAFFGQGTRLTVV.

The rearrangement links TRBV9 to TRBJ1-1; 10 nucleotides line up with TRBD1. Germline loops: CDR1 SGDLS, CDR2 YYNGEE. The CDR3 is made up of 14 amino acids. V dropped 3 bases and J dropped 4; count of bases not matched to a gene: 3. CDR3 sequence: CASSGDRGGTEAFF. CDR3 DNA sequence: TGTGCCAGCAGCGGGGACAGGGGTGGCACTGAAGCTTTCTTT.

CDR3 residues: CASSLFWGRQPQHF. CDR3 coding DNA: TGTGCCAGCAGTTTATTCTGGGGCCGCCAGCCCCAGCATTTT. V is TRBV28 and J is TRBJ1-5; maybe TRBD1 (5 bases). Germline CDR1 and CDR2: MDHEN and SYDVKM. CDR3 length equals 14 residues. The V and J ends lost 1 base and 7 bases respectively, with 11 bases between them.

This chain links TRBV9 with TRBJ2-3, with D possibly being TRBD2 (5 bases). Per the germline V gene, CDR1 is SGDLS and CDR2 is YYNGEE. The CDR3 extends over 16 amino acids. Trimming cost V 0 bases and J 0 bases, with 11 bases left between them. The CDR3 nucleotides are TGTGCCAGCAGCGTAGGGGCTAGCAGGAGCACAGATACGCAGTATTTT. It yields the protein CASSVGASRSTDTQYF.